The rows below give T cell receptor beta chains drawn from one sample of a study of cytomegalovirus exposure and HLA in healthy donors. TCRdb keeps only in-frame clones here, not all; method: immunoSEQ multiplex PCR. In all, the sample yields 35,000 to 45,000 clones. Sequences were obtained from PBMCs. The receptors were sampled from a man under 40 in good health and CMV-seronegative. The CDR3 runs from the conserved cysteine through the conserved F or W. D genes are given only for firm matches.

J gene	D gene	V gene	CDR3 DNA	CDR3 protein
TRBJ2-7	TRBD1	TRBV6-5	TGTGCCAGCAGTCTAGACAGGGGGCGCTACGAGCAGTACTTC	CASSLDRGRYEQYF
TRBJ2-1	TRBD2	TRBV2	TGTGCCAGCAGGGCGACTAGCGGGGGCAACAATGAGCAGTTCTTC	CASRATSGGNNEQFF
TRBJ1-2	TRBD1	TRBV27	TGTGCCAGCAGCCGGGGACAGGGATTACGCTACACCTTC	CASSRGQGLRYTF
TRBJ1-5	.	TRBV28	TGTGCCAGTCTATTCGACAGCTTTCAGCCCCAGCATTTT	CASLFDSFQPQHF
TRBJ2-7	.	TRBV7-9	TGTGCCAGCAGCTTAATTGCAGGGGAGTTTAGCGAGCAGTACTTC	CASSLIAGEFSEQYF
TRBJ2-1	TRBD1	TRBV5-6	TGTGCCAGCCGCTCGGGACAGAGCGTCCATGAGCAGTTCTTC	CASRSGQSVHEQFF
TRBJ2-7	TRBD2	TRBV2	TGTGCCAGCAGGGGAGGGGTTGAGACTACGCGCGAGCAGTACTTC	CASRGGVETTREQYF
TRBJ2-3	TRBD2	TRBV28	TGTGCCAGCTTGCGAGGCGGGAGGGCCCCAGATACGCAGTATTTT	CASLRGGRAPDTQYF
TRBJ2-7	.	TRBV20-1	TGCAGTGCGGGAGTCGAGCAGTACTTC	CSAGVEQYF
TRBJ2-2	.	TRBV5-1	TGCGCCAGCAGCTTGGGCGGAATGAACACCGGGGAGCTGTTTTTT	CASSLGGMNTGELFF
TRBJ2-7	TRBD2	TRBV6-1	TGTGCCAGCATAAGGGCTCTGGGGGGGGAGCAGTACTTC	CASIRALGGEQYF
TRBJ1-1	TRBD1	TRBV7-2	TGTGCCAGCACCTTAACCGGGACAGGGATCGGCACTGAAGCTTTCTTT	CASTLTGTGIGTEAFF
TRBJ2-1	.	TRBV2	TGTGCCAGCAGTGAAGCGTTCCTGTTCTTC	CASSEAFLFF
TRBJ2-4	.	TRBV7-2	TGTGCCAGCAGCTTAGCTGGCCCTAAAAACATTCAGTACTTC	CASSLAGPKNIQYF
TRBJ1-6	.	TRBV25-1	TGTGCCGGAGGGCCGGGGGGAGTGAATTCACCCCTCCACTTT	CAGGPGGVNSPLHF
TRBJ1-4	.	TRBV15	TGTGCCACCAGCAGACATAATGAAAAACTGTTTTTT	CATSRHNEKLFF
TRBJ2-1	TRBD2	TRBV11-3	TGTGCCAGCAGCCCCGAGGGACTAGCGGGGAAAAATGAGCAGTTCTTC	CASSPEGLAGKNEQFF
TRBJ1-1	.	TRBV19	TGTGCCAGTAGTATTACAGAGAACACTGAAGCTTTCTTT	CASSITENTEAFF
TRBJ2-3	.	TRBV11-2	TGTGCCAGCAGCTTAGATGGGGCGGGACGCACAGATACGCAGTATTTT	CASSLDGAGRTDTQYF
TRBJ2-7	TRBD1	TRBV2	TGTGCCAGCAGTGAGGACAGGGGTTACGAGCAGTACTTC	CASSEDRGYEQYF
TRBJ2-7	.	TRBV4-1	TGCGCCAGCAGCCTTGGCGGCTGGGACAATAGGGTCTACGAGCAGTACTTC	CASSLGGWDNRVYEQYF
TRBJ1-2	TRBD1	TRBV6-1	TGTGCCAGCAGTGAAGCGCTGGGAGACAGGGACGGCTACACCTTC	CASSEALGDRDGYTF
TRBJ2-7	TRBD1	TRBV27	TGTGCCAGCATCAGGACAGGGACCGACGAGCAGTACTTC	CASIRTGTDEQYF
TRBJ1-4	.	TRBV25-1	TGTGCCAGCAGGGGCGGGGCCGTCGGGGAAAAACTGTTTTTT	CASRGGAVGEKLFF
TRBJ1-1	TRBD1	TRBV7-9	TGTGCCAGCAGCCCCTTGACAGGGGGCGAAACTGAAGCTTTCTTT	CASSPLTGGETEAFF
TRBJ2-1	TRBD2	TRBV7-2	TGTGCCAGCAGCTCACTAGCGGGGGGGGACCAGTTCTTC	CASSSLAGGDQFF
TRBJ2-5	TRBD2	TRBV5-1	TGCGCCAGCAGCAGGGGGACTAGCGGACAAGAGACCCAGTACTTC	CASSRGTSGQETQYF
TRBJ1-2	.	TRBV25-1	TGTGCCAGCCGACAGGACAGTGTCTATGGCTACACCTTC	CASRQDSVYGYTF
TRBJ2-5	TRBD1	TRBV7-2	TGTGCCAGCAGTCCCGGAAGGACAGGGGGACAGACCCAGTACTTC	CASSPGRTGGQTQYF
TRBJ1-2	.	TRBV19	TGTGCCAGTAGTAATTTCGGCGGAGCTAACTATGGCTACACCTTC	CASSNFGGANYGYTF
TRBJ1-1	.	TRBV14	TGTGCCAGCAGCCAACCCGGGGGGGGAGCGAGGAACACTGAAGCTTTCTTT	CASSQPGGGARNTEAFF
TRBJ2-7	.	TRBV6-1	TGTGCCAGTCGGACGGGGAGCTCCTACGAGCAGTACTTC	CASRTGSSYEQYF
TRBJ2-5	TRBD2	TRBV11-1	TGTGCCAGCAGCCCTACTAGCGGCCAAGAGACCCAGTACTTC	CASSPTSGQETQYF
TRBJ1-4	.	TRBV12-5	TGTGCTAGCAGCCCAGGTCGGCATGAAAAACTGTTTTTT	CASSPGRHEKLFF
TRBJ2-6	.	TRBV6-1	TGTGCCAGCAGTGTGGAACGGGAAAGCTGGGCCAACGTCCTGACTTTC	CASSVERESWANVLTF
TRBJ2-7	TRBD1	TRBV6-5	TGTGCCAGCAGTTCCGGGACAGGATTGTACGAGCAGTACTTC	CASSSGTGLYEQYF